A single sample is the source of the 27 T cell receptor beta chains below, sequenced in a study of blood T cell repertoires in COVID-19. Assay: immunoSEQ multiplex PCR; the TCRdb copy retains only in-frame clones and omits some. Counted here are around 210,000 clones, about 82% occurring once; the ten biggest clones make up approximately 5.1%. Specimen: peripheral blood. The source of these receptors is a man aged 45-65 years with COVID-19, enrolled during active disease.

This chain uses TRBV18 with TRBJ2-1, with D possibly matching TRBD2 (5 bases). This CDR3 is built from 16 residues. V was clipped by 0 bases and J by 2 bases, with 11 bases between them. Germline CDR1 is KGHSH and CDR2 is LQKENI. The CDR3 nucleotides read TGTGCCAGCTCACCACCGAGTCTAGCTGCCTACAATGAGCAGTTCTTC. This encodes CASSPPSLAAYNEQFF.

The J gene is TRBJ2-7, the V gene TRBV11-1; 10 bases fit TRBD2. The junction had 2 bases not matched to a gene; V was cut back by 4 bases and J by 2 bases. The germline gives CDR1 SGHAT, CDR2 FQDESV (reference sequence). The CDR3 extends over 14 amino acids. The CDR3 DNA reads as TGTGCCAGCAGCTCGAGCGGGGGGGCCTACGAGCAGTACTTC. Translating gives CASSSSGGAYEQYF. The full variable domain, with the rest looked up from reference TRBV11-1 and TRBJ2-7, is EAEVAQSPRYKITEKSQAVAFWCDPISGHATLYWYRQILGQGPELLVQFQDESVVDDSQLPKDRFSAERLKGVDSTLKIQPAELGDSAMYLCASSSSGGAYEQYFGPGTRLTVT.

The J gene is TRBJ2-7, the V gene TRBV29-1; the D gene is possibly TRBD2 (6 bases). CDR1 is SQVTM and CDR2 is ANQGSEA in the germline V gene. The CDR3 runs 13 residues. Trimming removed 4 bases from V and 4 bases from J, with 14 bases in between. CDR3 DNA: TGCAGCGTTGGGGCCGCCGGGGGATACGAGCAGTACTTC. This codes for CSVGAAGGYEQYF.

This clone was seen only a few times. For the CDR3, the DNA is TGTGCCAGCAGTTTATCCCCCATGACAGGGACTGAAGCTTTCTTT. Translated: CASSLSPMTGTEAFF. This chain joins TRBV27 and TRBJ1-1, with 7 bases matching TRBD1. CDR3 length: 15 amino acids. The germline V gene has CDR1 MNHEY and CDR2 SMNVEV (reference sequence). The ends lost 0 bases at V and 5 bases at J; junction bases unmatched: 6.

The chain combines TRBV28 with TRBJ2-3; 8 nucleotides align to TRBD2. Germline lookup yields CDR1 MDHEN and CDR2 SYDVKM. J was trimmed by 0 bases and V by 10 bases; bases with no gene match: 3. The CDR3 loop spans 13 amino acids. CDR3 DNA: TGTGCCACCAAGCGGGGGAGCACAGATACGCAGTATTTT. Its translation is CATKRGSTDTQYF.

CDR3 amino acids: CASKPGGLSDTQYF. The CDR3, as DNA: TGTGCCTCTAAGCCGGGGGGGCTGTCAGATACGCAGTATTTT. The rearrangement uses TRBV30 and TRBJ2-3, with 8 bases fitting TRBD2. The length of the CDR3 is 14 residues. The ends lost 7 bases at V and 4 bases at J; junction bases unmatched: 10. Germline assignment: CDR1 GTSNPN and CDR2 SVGIG (reference sequence). Variable domain in full (rest from reference TRBV30 and TRBJ2-3): SQTIHQWPATLVQPVGSPLSLECTVEGTSNPNLYWYRQAAGRGLQLLFYSVGIGQISSEVPQNLSASRPQDRQFILSSKKLLLSDSGFYLCASKPGGLSDTQYFGPGTRLTVL.

The rearrangement links TRBV6-1 to TRBJ1-2, with no clear D. CDR3 length: 15 amino acids. The germline V gene encodes CDR1 MNHNS and CDR2 SASEGT. V dropped 2 bases and J dropped 1 base, with 11 bases sitting between them. The DNA of the CDR3 is TGTGCCAGCAGTGAAAGGCAGGCCTTTAACTATGGCTACACCTTC. Its protein product is CASSERQAFNYGYTF.

V is TRBV7-9 and J is TRBJ1-2; 7 bases match TRBD1. With V trimmed by 2 bases and J by 5 bases, 11 bases remained unmatched. This CDR3 has 16 amino acids. Looked up from germline, CDR1 is SEHNR and CDR2 is FQNEAQ (reference sequence). DNA of the CDR3: TGTGCCAGCAGCTTATTCGGACAGGACTTTAGGTATGGCTACACCTTC. Its translation: CASSLFGQDFRYGYTF.

The chain is built from TRBV19 and TRBJ1-5; 9 positions agree with TRBD1. J was trimmed by 2 bases and V by 8 bases; bases with no gene match: 7. The CDR3 contains 15 residues. The germline V gene encodes CDR1 LNHDA and CDR2 SQIVND (reference sequence). In DNA form, the CDR3 reads TGTGCCAGTTCTGAGCGGACAGGGGGCAATCAGCCCCAGCATTTT. Its translation: CASSERTGGNQPQHF.

The gene calls are TRBV10-2 and TRBJ2-7; perhaps TRBD2 as D (6 bases). Germline V gives CDR1 WSHSY, CDR2 SAAADI. The V and J ends lost 2 bases and 9 bases respectively, with 14 bases between them. The CDR3 runs to 13 residues. The DNA for the CDR3 is TGCGCCAGCAGTGAGGGAGCCCCAGCGGGGCAGTACTTC. Its protein product is CASSEGAPAGQYF.

The chain carries TRBV7-9 and TRBJ1-5; D perhaps matches TRBD1 (5 bases). Germline V gene lookup returns CDR1 SEHNR and CDR2 FQNEAQ (reference sequence). The CDR3 spans 16 residues. V lost 2 bases and J 10 bases, leaving 21 bases between the germline ends. The DNA of the CDR3 is TGTGCCAGCAGCTTAAATGGGCAGGGATCCGCCGGCCCCCAGCATTTT. Translation: CASSLNGQGSAGPQHF.

The CDR3, as DNA: TGTGCCAGCAGCCCCTCCCCAGCAGGACAGGGCACAGATACGCAGTATTTT. Protein: CASSPSPAGQGTDTQYF. The chain has TRBV7-6 and TRBJ2-3; TRBD1 agrees at 7 bases. Germline V CDR1 and CDR2: SGHVS, FNYEAQ. This CDR3 has 17 amino acids. V was pared by 5 bases and J by 1 base, with 12 bases of the junction left unmatched.

The rearrangement joins TRBV6-5 to TRBJ2-7; D may be TRBD2 (6 bases). V shed 5 bases and J shed 3 bases, with 11 bases lying between them. The CDR3 consists of 13 residues. Germline V gene lookup returns CDR1 MNHEY and CDR2 SVGAGI. The CDR3, as DNA: TGTGCCAGCAGTAGGGTGGAGGGCTACGAGCAGTACTTC. Amino acid sequence: CASSRVEGYEQYF.

The rearrangement links TRBV24-1 to TRBJ2-1; 11 nucleotides align to TRBD2. CDR3 length: 16 amino acids. CDR1 and CDR2 from the germline V gene are KGHDR and SFDVKD. The J segment lost 4 bases and the V segment lost 3 bases, leaving 4 bases of the junction unmatched. The CDR3 sequence: CATSDPGTSGYNEQFF. In DNA form, the CDR3 reads TGTGCCACCAGTGATCCGGGGACTAGCGGTTACAATGAGCAGTTCTTC.

Only one count was recorded for this clone. V and J are TRBV28 and TRBJ2-7; TRBD1 agrees at 9 bases. This CDR3 spans 17 amino acids. J lost 1 base, V lost 0 bases, and 7 bases had no gene match. Germline CDR1 and CDR2: MDHEN and SYDVKM. Here the CDR3 reads CASSLWGQGQGSYEQYF. For the CDR3, the DNA is TGTGCCAGCAGTTTATGGGGCCAAGGACAGGGGTCCTACGAGCAGTACTTC.

The chain combines TRBV19 with TRBJ2-2, with TRBD2 as a possible D gene (6 bases). V shed 4 bases and J shed 3 bases, with 9 bases lying between them. CDR3 size: 14 residues. CDR1 is LNHDA and CDR2 is SQIVND in the germline V gene (reference sequence). The CDR3 nucleotides read TGTGCCAGTAGTACGGGACTGTACACCGGGGAGCTGTTTTTT. Its translation is CASSTGLYTGELFF.

The J gene is TRBJ2-2, the V gene TRBV6-2 or TRBV6-3, with D possibly matching TRBD1 (5 bases). The germline gives CDR1 MNHEY, CDR2 SVGEGT. Trimming took off 5 bases at V and 3 bases at J, with 16 bases between the two ends. The CDR3 sequence is 16 residues long. The CDR3 DNA follows: TGTGCCAGCAGTAGCCTGAAGGGGCCCGACACCGGGGAGCTGTTTTTT. This encodes CASSSLKGPDTGELFF.

This chain uses TRBV28 with TRBJ2-3; 8 nucleotides line up with TRBD2. Germline V gene sequence: CDR1 MDHEN, CDR2 SYDVKM. With V trimmed by 2 bases and J by 0 bases, 7 bases remained unmatched. CDR3 length equals 17 residues. The CDR3 reads CASSLPPRGGSTDTQYF. DNA of the CDR3: TGTGCCAGCAGTTTACCCCCCCGGGGGGGTAGCACAGATACGCAGTATTTT.

The V and J genes are TRBV2 and TRBJ2-7; 13 nucleotides align to TRBD2. The CDR3 consists of 18 residues. Germline V gene lookup returns CDR1 SNHLY and CDR2 FYNNEI. J was trimmed by 0 bases and V by 5 bases; bases with no gene match: 10. CDR3 residues: CASSHTGLAGARSYEQYF. The DNA for the CDR3 is TGTGCCAGCAGTCACACCGGACTAGCGGGGGCCCGCTCCTACGAGCAGTACTTC. Full variable domain (remainder filled in from reference TRBV2 and TRBJ2-7): EPEVTQTPSHQVTQMGQEVILRCVPISNHLYFYWYRQILGQKVEFLVSFYNNEISEKSEIFDDQFSVERPDGSNFTLKIRSTKLEDSAMYFCASSHTGLAGARSYEQYFGPGTRLTVT.

This sequence joins TRBV5-4 and TRBJ2-5; weak D call: TRBD2 (5 bases). The CDR3 runs to 17 residues. Trimming left V 2 bases short and J 8 bases short, with 25 bases between. CDR1 is SGHNT and CDR2 is YYREEE in the germline V gene (reference sequence). As DNA, the CDR3 is TGTGCCAGCAGCTTCCCCGCCGGACGGTCCGAGGCGGGCACCCAGTACTTC. Amino acids: CASSFPAGRSEAGTQYF.

V is TRBV28 and J is TRBJ2-2, with D possibly being TRBD1 (7 bases). In germline, CDR1 is MDHEN, CDR2 SYDVKM. Trimming took 8 bases from V and 9 from J, leaving 13 bases between them. The CDR3 spans 12 residues. The DNA of the CDR3 is TGTGCCAGCCGCAGGGGGGAATGGGAGCTGTTTTTT. Translated: CASRRGEWELFF.

The chain is built from TRBV10-2 and TRBJ2-1, with D possibly being TRBD1 (5 bases). This CDR3 has 15 residues. Trimming took off 3 bases at V and 0 bases at J, with 9 bases between the two ends. Germline-derived CDR1 and CDR2 are WSHSY and SAAADI. The CDR3 sequence: CASSDGAYSYNEQFF. The CDR3, as DNA: TGCGCCAGCAGTGATGGGGCCTACTCCTACAATGAGCAGTTCTTC.

The rearrangement joins TRBV6-5 to TRBJ1-1, with a possible D match to TRBD1 (5 bases). Trimming removed 4 bases at V and 0 bases at J, with 9 bases between. CDR3 length: 14 amino acids. Germline CDR1 reads MNHEY; CDR2 reads SVGAGI. The CDR3 reads CASSFDRMNTEAFF. The CDR3 DNA is TGTGCCAGCAGTTTTGACAGAATGAACACTGAAGCTTTCTTT.

This clone appeared a few times. The gene calls are TRBV4-1 and TRBJ1-1, with D unclear. The CDR3 length is 15 residues. The germline CDR1 and CDR2 sequences are MGHRA and YSYEKL. Trimming removed 1 base from V and 4 bases from J, with 13 bases in between. The CDR3 spells CASSQGVRGGTEAFF. The CDR3 coding sequence is TGCGCCAGCAGCCAAGGTGTGCGGGGAGGCACTGAAGCTTTCTTT.

Here the CDR3 reads CASSYGTEYGYTF. The CDR3 DNA reads as TGTGCCAGCAGCTATGGGACAGAGTATGGCTACACCTTC. V and J are TRBV3-1 (or the pseudogene TRBV3-2) and TRBJ1-2, with 7 bases identical to TRBD1. This CDR3 is 13 amino acids long. Looked up from germline, CDR1 is LGHDT and CDR2 is YNNKEL (reference sequence). J lost 5 bases, V lost 5 bases, and 5 bases had no gene match.

The rearrangement joins TRBV7-9 to TRBJ2-7, with D maybe TRBD2 (5 bases). There are 15 residues in the CDR3. Trimming left V 3 bases short and J 1 base short, with 13 bases between. From germline, CDR1 is SEHNR and CDR2 FQNEAQ (reference sequence). The CDR3, as DNA: TGTGCCAGCAGCTTTACGGCGGGCCTATCCTACGAGCAGTACTTC. Its protein product is CASSFTAGLSYEQYF.

The genes are TRBV19 and TRBJ1-1, with 7 bases lining up with TRBD1. Per the germline V gene, CDR1 is LNHDA and CDR2 is SQIVND (reference sequence). Unmatched junction bases numbered 6, after V lost 5 bases and J lost 0 bases. The CDR3 length is 15 residues. The CDR3 spells CASSLRTGLNTEAFF. DNA for the CDR3: TGTGCCAGTAGTTTGCGGACAGGCCTGAACACTGAAGCTTTCTTT.